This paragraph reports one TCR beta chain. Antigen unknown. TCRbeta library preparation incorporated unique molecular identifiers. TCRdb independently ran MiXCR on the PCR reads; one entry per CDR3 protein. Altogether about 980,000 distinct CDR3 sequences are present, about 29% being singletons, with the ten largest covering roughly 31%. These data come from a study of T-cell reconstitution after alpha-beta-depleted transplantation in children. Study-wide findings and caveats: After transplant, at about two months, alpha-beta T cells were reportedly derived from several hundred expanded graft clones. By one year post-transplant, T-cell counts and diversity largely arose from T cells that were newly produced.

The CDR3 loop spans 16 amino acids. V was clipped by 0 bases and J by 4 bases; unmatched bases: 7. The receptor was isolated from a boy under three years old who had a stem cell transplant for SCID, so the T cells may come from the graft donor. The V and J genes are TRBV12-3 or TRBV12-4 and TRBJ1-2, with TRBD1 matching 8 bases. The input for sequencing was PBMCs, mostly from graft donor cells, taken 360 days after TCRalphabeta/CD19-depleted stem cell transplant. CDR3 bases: TGTGCCAGCAGTTTAGCGCAGACAGGGGTGTCCTATGGCTACACCTTC. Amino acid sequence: CASSLAQTGVSYGYTF.